Sequencing of this TCR beta chain was carried out in a study of cytomegalovirus exposure and HLA in healthy donors (dated by TCRdb to about 2017). For the wider study: According to a later analysis, one platform produced both the 120 validation repertoires and the roughly 640 repertoires of the first cohort. In addition to the first cohort of 666 subjects, a separate validation cohort of 120 different subjects was used. To predict cytomegalovirus infection status, the study brought together high-throughput TCR immunosequencing, statistical association of individual TCRs with disease status, and machine learning. The aim of the study was to test whether cataloging public T cell receptors could identify signatures of past pathogen exposure.

The full study reports these points: A later analysis lacked HLA typing for the validation cohort, so it scored co-occurrence in that cohort across all 110 or so repertoires. Subsequent analysis determined that TCRs grouped into clusters in the first cohort also showed a tendency toward co-occurrence across the roughly 120 validation repertoires, and about 94% of cluster scores exceeded 0. Cytomegalovirus status was reported to be diagnosed by the classifier with high specificity and sensitivity in both the original and validation cohorts. The authors suggested that the approach could potentially be generalized to other disease states and immunological phenotypes. The study listed 150 to 200 TCR beta chains as associated with cytomegalovirus. Across donors, most TCR sequences were observed very rarely, whereas some public TCRs were present in many individuals. Three of the identified cytomegalovirus-associated TCR beta chains were confirmed in vitro to be specific for cytomegalovirus antigens.

The donors belonged to the validation cohort of about 120 subjects, which was separate from the approximately 700-subject first cohort. The sample holds one count of this clone. Its antigen target is currently unknown. No base-level quality is on record; no much larger clone is a single base apart. The method behind the library was the immunoSEQ multiplex PCR assay. The paper's processing steps were these. A statistical classification framework was developed to diagnose cytomegalovirus status using the catalog of TCR beta chain sequences. This immuneACCESS table, as held by TCRdb, lists in-frame sequences with V and J called but not all clones. Of the missing ones, under half trace to an unresolved V gene in checked studies; the others have no known cause. The DNA gave D and trimming, while V, J and clone size come from that table. The sample profile shows 220,000 or so clones; roughly 83% of them were found once. The biggest ten clones account for around 15% of the sample.

Sample: PBMCs. This TCR was sampled from a woman in her 30s in good health and CMV-seropositive.

The nucleotide sequence is given as TGTGCCAGCAGCCCACAGGGCGATCAGCCCCAGCATTTT. This encodes CASSPQGDQPQHF. Rearrangement joined TRBV5-5 to TRBJ1-5; possibly the D gene is TRBD1, per 6 matching bases. Spanning cysteine to phenylalanine, the CDR3 consists of 13 amino acids. The DNA shown is the 39-base CDR3, in frame from base 1. Trimming takes 4 bases from V and 5 bases from J, and the germline ends sit 10 bases apart. Per the germline V gene (reference sequence), SGHKS is the CDR1 and YYEKEE is the CDR2.